Given below is one TCR beta chain in context. The antigen is undetermined. CDR1 and CDR2 from the germline V gene are LNHNV and YYDKDF (reference sequence). The V end lost 0 bases, the J end lost 4 bases, and 9 bases lay between the germline ends. The CDR3 is 14 residues long. TCRdb's table, derived via immunoSEQ multiplex PCR, lists solely in-frame clones and lacks some. The sample has about 7,000 clones, 76% seen once; the top ten hold around 3.3%. This record comes from a study of neoadjuvant anti-PD-1 for oral cavity cancer. At the level of the study: Patients without progression received a fourth nivolumab dose around day 43, then surgical resection on days 50-56.

Findings and caveats of the study: Each response group had just a few patients in TCR analyses.

The patients had HPV-negative, locally advanced oral cavity squamous cell carcinoma. The receptor comes from a person aged 35-79 years with oral cavity squamous cell carcinoma. The material sequenced was PBMCs, taken before nivolumab (anti-PD-1) treatment. V is TRBV15 and J is TRBJ1-2; D remains unclear. CDR3 sequence reads: CATSRDRFSYGYTF. The CDR3, as DNA: TGTGCCACCAGCAGAGATCGTTTCAGCTATGGCTACACCTTC. The whole variable domain, remainder taken from reference TRBV15 and TRBJ1-2, is DAMVIQNPRYQVTQFGKPVTLSCSQTLNHNVMYWYQQKSSQAPKLLFHYYDKDFNNEADTPDNFQSRRPNTSFCFLDIRSPGLGDTAMYLCATSRDRFSYGYTFGSGTRLTVV.